This T cell receptor beta chain was documented in a study of T cells in localized non-small cell lung cancer. Profiling relied on immunoSEQ multiplex PCR, and the TCRdb table lists in-frame clones only, not all of them. The data show about 40,000 clones, with around 86% seen just once and around 6.4% held by the top ten. Germline CDR1 reads SGHVS; CDR2 reads FQNEAQ. Trimming took 1 base from V and 15 from J, leaving 16 bases between them. The CDR3 loop spans 13 amino acids. The material sequenced was peripheral blood, taken before any cancer treatment. The chain joins TRBV7-8 to TRBJ2-1, with D hard to call. This TCR was sampled from a man aged 40-75 years with stage I lung adenocarcinoma. As DNA, the CDR3 is TGTGCCAGCAGCTTAGTGTTTTCGGACGAGAGGTTCTTC. It translates to CASSLVFSDERFF.